This T cell receptor beta chain appears in the sequencing data of a study of blood T cell repertoires in COVID-19. The overall study: Sites across the United States, Italy and Spain contributed samples from acute and convalescent COVID-19.

Per the authors' pipeline: By means of reference gene primer amplification, nucleated cell counts were estimated. The method was immunoSEQ multiplex PCR; TCRdb's version includes in-frame clones alone and lacks a portion of them. V and J calls and clone size come straight from that table; D and trimming were deduced from the DNA. The profile covers roughly 170,000 clones, with around 80% appearing a single time and approximately 7.1% taken by the ten largest. Germline V CDR1 and CDR2: MDHEN, SYDVKM. The CDR3 loop spans 16 amino acids. J lost 0 bases, V lost 6 bases, and 7 bases had no gene match. The chain has TRBV28 and TRBJ1-4; 7 nucleotides line up with TRBD1. The TCR was taken from a human donor in a cohort sampled during active COVID-19. What was sequenced was peripheral blood. The CDR3, as DNA: TGTGCCAGCAGCCAGGGACAGAAGGCAACTAATGAAAAACTGTTTTTT. Translating it yields CASSQGQKATNEKLFF.